Here is one T cell receptor (beta chain) with its context. The target antigen is unknown. The use of a sample-barcoded 5' primer and a J-beta primer mix characterized a second PCR of about 7 to 12 cycles. TCRdb redid the calling of the 5' RACE reads with MiXCR, one entry per CDR3 protein. The repertoire holds roughly 800,000 distinct CDR3 sequences, roughly 60% seen once, with over 20% in the top ten. The CDR3 sequence is 15 residues long. V gave up 3 bases and J gave up 4 bases, with 13 bases separating them. This sample is part of a study of blood T cells in healthy people across ages. Notes on the study in general: Long-lived and aged donors differed, with more naive CD4+ cells and higher diversity in the long-lived. TCR beta diversity, measured per million T cells, fell in a roughly linear way with age.

The receptor was isolated from a man aged 30-40 years in good health. The V and J genes are TRBV12-3 or TRBV12-4 and TRBJ1-3; D not resolved. Sequences were obtained from blood. The CDR3 region has the DNA TGTGCCAGCAGTTTCGGTCGCGCTAGCGGAAACACCATATATTTT. It codes for CASSFGRASGNTIYF.